This TCR beta chain was captured in a study of patients and donors after allogeneic stem cell transplantation. There are 11 residues in the CDR3. Trimming removed 8 bases at V and 8 bases at J, with 11 bases between. MiXCR, run by TCRdb on the RT-PCR reads, gives a single entry per CDR3 protein. The repertoire consists of some 880,000 distinct CDR3 sequences, with around 17% occurring once and the leading ten covering 6%. This clonotype was seen repeatedly, ten times or more. This clonotype originated in a human donor who was either an allogeneic HSCT recipient or a stem cell or donor lymphocyte infusion donor (not recorded which). It is not recorded whose cells these are; they may come from a transplant donor. The chain uses TRBV12-3 or TRBV12-4 and TRBJ2-3; D might be TRBD1 or TRBD2, each matching 5 bases. Sequences were obtained from blood, either unsorted or a sorted T cell fraction (not recorded which). This chain's CDR3 is CASRGAGTQYF. The CDR3 DNA reads TGTGCCAGCCGGGGCGCCGGTACGCAGTATTTT.